In this sample, the clone carrying this T cell receptor (beta chain) turned up a few times. Its antigen is not known. This specimen belongs to a study of blood T cells in healthy people across ages. Overall study results and limits: A roughly linear fall in TCR beta diversity per million T cells was seen with increasing age.

Donors were healthy Caucasian individuals from Russia aged roughly 6 to 95. A sample-barcoded 5' primer and a J-beta primer mix were used in a second PCR of about 7 to 11 cycles. Unique molecular identifiers of 12 random nucleotides labeled each cDNA. Each sample yielded at least 3 million CDR3-containing paired-end reads. TCRdb itself ran the 5' RACE reads through MiXCR, one entry per CDR3 protein. The sample lists about 1,600,000 distinct CDR3 sequences, approximately 40% occurring once. With V trimmed by 2 bases and J by 3 bases, 4 bases remained unmatched. The CDR3 sequence is 16 residues long. Looked up from germline, CDR1 is SGHRS and CDR2 is YFSETQ.

This sequence was found in a young woman in good health. Sequences were obtained from blood. V is TRBV5-1 and J is TRBJ2-1; 11 bases map to TRBD2. Written as DNA, the CDR3 is TGCGCCAGCAGCTTCACGGGACTAGCGGACTACAATGAGCAGTTCTTC. Residues: CASSFTGLADYNEQFF.